These T cell receptor beta chains were read from a single sample in a study of blood T cell repertoires in COVID-19. Measured with immunoSEQ multiplex PCR; TCRdb has only the in-frame clones, and not every one. The sample has more than 300,000 clones; 87% are singletons. Input material: PBMCs or T cells enriched from blood (not recorded which). These receptors originate from a man aged 35 to 55 in a cohort exposed to, infected with or recovered from COVID-19 (not recorded which). Both conserved end residues are part of each CDR3. Each record gives: clone size, V gene, CDR3 length, J gene, D gene, CDR3 DNA, CDR3 protein. The D gene is left open where the match is weak. For some rows the clone size is stated as once, few or many, or as a class when expanded; others skip it.

.	TRBV19	15	TRBJ2-1	TRBD2	TGTGCCAGTGGATCACTAGCGGGAGTCAACAATGAGCAGTTCTTC	CASGSLAGVNNEQFF
once	TRBV28	12	TRBJ1-2	.	TGTGCCACCAAAAGGCCCGGGGTCGGCTACACCTTC	CATKRPGVGYTF
.	TRBV7-9	15	TRBJ1-6	.	TGTGCCAGCAGCTTATTCACAGTGGATAATTCACCCCTCCACTTT	CASSLFTVDNSPLHF
.	TRBV11-2	14	TRBJ1-2	.	TGTGCCAGCAGCTTAAGGCAACAGAACTATGGCTACACCTTC	CASSLRQQNYGYTF
.	TRBV11-3	16	TRBJ1-1	TRBD1	TGTGCCAGCAGTACTGGGACAGGGGTTTATGACACTGAAGCTTTCTTT	CASSTGTGVYDTEAFF
few	TRBV2	15	TRBJ1-4	TRBD1	TGTGCCAGCAGTCCGACAGGGGCTAGAAATGAAAAACTGTTTTTT	CASSPTGARNEKLFF
once	TRBV19	15	TRBJ1-5	.	TGTGCCAGTAGTACGACAGAATATAGCAATCAGCCCCAGCATTTT	CASSTTEYSNQPQHF
.	TRBV7-9	15	TRBJ1-4	.	TGTGCCAGCAGCTTAGGGGCAGCAACTAATGAAAAACTGTTTTTT	CASSLGAATNEKLFF
.	TRBV5-5	12	TRBJ2-7	.	TGTGCCAGCAGCCAATTGCCCAGGGACTCCATCTTC	CASSQLPRDSIF
.	TRBV30	13	TRBJ1-2	TRBD1	TGTGCCTGGAGTGTACAGGGGGGTGGCGGCTACACCTTC	CAWSVQGGGGYTF
.	TRBV9	14	TRBJ2-3	.	TGTGCCAGCAGCGTTACTACCAGCACAGATACGCAGTATTTT	CASSVTTSTDTQYF
few	TRBV7-2	14	TRBJ2-3	TRBD2	TGTGCCAGCAGCTTGCGGGAGGGCCTTGATACGCAGTATTTT	CASSLREGLDTQYF
.	TRBV9	15	TRBJ2-5	.	TGTGCCAGCAGCGTAGGAGTAAGTAGCACCGAGACCCAGTACTTC	CASSVGVSSTETQYF
.	TRBV28	14	TRBJ2-7	TRBD1	TGTGCCAGCTGCTCATGGACAGGGGATTTGAAGCAGTACTTC	CASCSWTGDLKQYF
.	TRBV6-1	17	TRBJ2-5	TRBD2	TGTGCCAGCAGTGCGGGACTAGCGGGATGGTACCAAGAGACCCAGTACTTC	CASSAGLAGWYQETQYF
once	TRBV5-5	15	TRBJ1-2	TRBD1	TGTGCCAGCAGCAAGGGACAGGGAATACACTATGGCTACACCTTC	CASSKGQGIHYGYTF
.	TRBV6-6	15	TRBJ1-2	TRBD1	TGTGCCAGCAGTTACTCGACAGGGGGCGACTATGGCTACACCTTC	CASSYSTGGDYGYTF
.	TRBV28	16	TRBJ2-3	.	TGTGCCAGCAGTCCGGCGGAGGCGGGCCGCACAGATACGCAGTATTTT	CASSPAEAGRTDTQYF
once	TRBV28	13	TRBJ1-2	.	TGTGCCAGCAGCACCGGGACACGGAATGGCTACACCTTC	CASSTGTRNGYTF
.	TRBV5-1	15	TRBJ1-6	.	TGCGCCAGCAGCCTAGGGGGCTCCTATAATTCACCCCTCCACTTT	CASSLGGSYNSPLHF
.	TRBV19	16	TRBJ1-1	TRBD1	TGTGCCAGTAGTCCCGTCCCGGGACAGAGGAACACTGAAGCTTTCTTT	CASSPVPGQRNTEAFF
.	TRBV6-2/TRBV6-3	16	TRBJ2-7	.	TGTGCCAGCAGTTACGGGCTAGCGCTTACCACCTACGAGCAGTACTTC	CASSYGLALTTYEQYF
.	TRBV4-1	16	TRBJ2-7	.	TGCGCCAGCAGCCAAGGAGAAGTGGGAGCCTCCTACGAGCAGTACTTC	CASSQGEVGASYEQYF
few	TRBV10-1	16	TRBJ2-1	TRBD2	TGCGCCAGCAGTTCTTTTTCTAGCGGGAGGTACAATGAGCAGTTCTTC	CASSSFSSGRYNEQFF